These T cell receptor beta chains were read from a single sample in a study of T cell responses to AZD1222 COVID-19 vaccine. Sequencing used immunoSEQ multiplex PCR; TCRdb keeps in-frame clones, though not all of them. This repertoire shows about 89,000 clones, around 91% found once; its top ten account for approximately 5.1%. This specimen consisted of peripheral blood, obtained 28 days after the second AZD1222 dose. These receptors all stem from an adult who received the AZD1222 COVID-19 vaccine. The CDR3 runs from the conserved cysteine through the conserved F or W. The D gene is left open where the match is weak. Part of the rows lack a size; the others show once, few, many or a class for expanded clones.

>-|-|TRBV6-5|TRBJ1-2
TGTGCCGCAACGGGGACGGGGGCCTATGGCTACACCTTC
CAATGTGAYGYTF
>few|-|TRBV7-3|TRBJ1-6
TGTGCCAGCAGCTCCAGCGGACGGTCCAATTCACCCCTCCACTTT
CASSSSGRSNSPLHF
>once|-|TRBV5-1|TRBJ1-1
TGCGCCAGCAGCGTCGGGACGCCCAACACTGAAGCTTTCTTT
CASSVGTPNTEAFF
>-|-|TRBV5-8|TRBJ2-1
TGTGCCAGCAGCCCCGATGGTACGTCCTCCTACAATGAGCAGTTCTTC
CASSPDGTSSYNEQFF
>-|-|TRBV6-2/TRBV6-3|TRBJ2-7
TGTGCCAGCAGCCTCCCCCTACTATACGAGCAGTACTTC
CASSLPLLYEQYF
>-|-|TRBV20-1|TRBJ1-1
TGCAGTGCTAGCCGGGCTTTCTTT
CSASRAFF
>-|-|TRBV5-5|TRBJ2-3
TGTGCCAGCAGCTTGGAGGACAGTCCCCCAGATACGCAGTATTTT
CASSLEDSPPDTQYF
>-|TRBD2|TRBV7-2|TRBJ2-7
TGTGCCAGCAGCTCAAAACTAGCGGGGGTAGGCTCCTACGAGCAGTACTTC
CASSSKLAGVGSYEQYF
>-|-|TRBV27|TRBJ1-2
TGTGCCAGCAGTTTACGACTTGGAGGGAGCCAAAACTATGGCTACACCTTC
CASSLRLGGSQNYGYTF
>-|-|TRBV27|TRBJ2-1
TGTGCCAGCAGCCCCCGGCCCGGGGACGGTGAGCAGTTCTTC
CASSPRPGDGEQFF
>-|-|TRBV27|TRBJ1-2
TGTGCCAGCAGTCCGCGGGGAGCGCCCTATGGCTACACCTTC
CASSPRGAPYGYTF
>few|-|TRBV3-1/TRBV3-2|TRBJ2-5
TGTGCCAGCAGCCAACGTCCCCAGGGGTTTAAAGAGACCCAGTACTTC
CASSQRPQGFKETQYF
>-|-|TRBV7-2|TRBJ2-3
TGTGCCAGCAGCGGGGGAGGAGGGGTCGGGTCTACGCAGTATTTT
CASSGGGGVGSTQYF
>-|-|TRBV5-1|TRBJ1-6
TGCGCCAGCAGCTTGGAAGGGACTAATTCACCCCTCCACTTT
CASSLEGTNSPLHF
>-|-|TRBV7-8|TRBJ1-2
TGTGCCAGCAGCTTAGCGACCAGACAGCCGGGGGGTGGCTACACCTTC
CASSLATRQPGGGYTF
>-|-|TRBV19|TRBJ1-2
TGTGCCAGTAGTCCCCGGGAGGGCCGTTTGTATGGCTACACCTTC
CASSPREGRLYGYTF
>-|-|TRBV30|TRBJ2-2
TGTGCCTGGAGTGTACAGACTACGAACACCGGGGAGCTGTTTTTT
CAWSVQTTNTGELFF
>-|TRBD2|TRBV4-1|TRBJ2-5
TGCGCCAGCAGCCCTTTCCTTAGCGGGGGAACCCAAGAGACCCAGTACTTC
CASSPFLSGGTQETQYF
>once|TRBD2|TRBV11-1|TRBJ2-3
TGTGCCAGCAGCCGAAGGACTAGCGGGGTTACAGATACGCAGTATTTT
CASSRRTSGVTDTQYF
>-|-|TRBV14|TRBJ2-1
TGTGCCAGCAGCAACAACCGGGTCCCACAGTTCTTC
CASSNNRVPQFF
>-|-|TRBV6-5|TRBJ1-2
TGTGCCAGCACCCCAGGGGTTAACTATGGCTACACCTTC
CASTPGVNYGYTF
>once|-|TRBV25-1|TRBJ1-3
TGTGCCAGCAGTGAACAGGGAGAAGTCTCTGGAAACACCATATATTTT
CASSEQGEVSGNTIYF